This TCR beta chain originates from a study of shared clonotypes between healthy human individuals. The CDR3 loop spans 15 amino acids. Germline V gene sequence: CDR1 SQVTM, CDR2 ANQGSEA. Trimming cost V 3 bases and J 5 bases, with 19 bases left between them. The donor cohort consisted entirely of Caucasian adults residing in Nashville, Tennessee. The test was conducted at deep level. Original analysis: As immunoSEQ supplied junction-only sequences (without quality scores), filtering differed. The assay was immunoSEQ multiplex PCR, and TCRdb's table has in-frame clones only and misses some. Clone size and the V and J calls come from that table; the DNA yielded D and trimming. The profile covers 2.3 million or so clones, with 80% to 95% appearing a single time and about 0.39% taken by the ten largest.

Sequenced input: naive CD4+ T cells from PBMCs. Subset defined: CD45RA+ positively selected. This TCR was recovered from a man younger than 30 in good health. Some clones in this sample may be carry-over from other donors' samples. This sequence joins TRBV29-1 and TRBJ2-5; D perhaps matches TRBD2 (6 bases). CDR3 in DNA: TGCAGCGTTGACTTGGGGACTGGTGTCGGGGAGACCCAGTACTTC. Translation gives CSVDLGTGVGETQYF.